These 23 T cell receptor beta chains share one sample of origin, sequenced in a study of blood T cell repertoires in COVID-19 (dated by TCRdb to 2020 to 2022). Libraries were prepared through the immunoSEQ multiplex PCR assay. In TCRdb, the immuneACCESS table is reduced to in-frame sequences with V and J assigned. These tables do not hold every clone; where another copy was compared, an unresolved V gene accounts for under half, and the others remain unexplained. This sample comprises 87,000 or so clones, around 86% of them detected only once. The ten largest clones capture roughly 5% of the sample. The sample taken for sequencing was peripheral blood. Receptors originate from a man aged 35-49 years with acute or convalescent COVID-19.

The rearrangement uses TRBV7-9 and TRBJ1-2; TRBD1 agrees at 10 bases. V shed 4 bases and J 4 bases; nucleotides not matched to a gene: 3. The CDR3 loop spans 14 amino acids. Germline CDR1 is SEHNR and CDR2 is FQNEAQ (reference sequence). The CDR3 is CASSSGQGFYGYTF. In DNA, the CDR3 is TGTGCCAGCAGCTCGGGACAGGGGTTCTATGGCTACACCTTC.

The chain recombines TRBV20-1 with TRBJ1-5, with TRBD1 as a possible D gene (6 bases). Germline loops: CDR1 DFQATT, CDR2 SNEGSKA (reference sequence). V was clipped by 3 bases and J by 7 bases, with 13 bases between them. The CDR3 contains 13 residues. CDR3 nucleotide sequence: TGCAGTGCTAGTTACGGGGACAACCAGCCCCAGCATTTT. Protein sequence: CSASYGDNQPQHF.

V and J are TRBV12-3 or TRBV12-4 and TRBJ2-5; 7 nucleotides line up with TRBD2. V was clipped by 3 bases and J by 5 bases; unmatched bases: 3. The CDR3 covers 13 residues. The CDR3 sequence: CASSFGGLETQYF. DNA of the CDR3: TGTGCCAGCAGTTTCGGGGGGTTGGAGACCCAGTACTTC.

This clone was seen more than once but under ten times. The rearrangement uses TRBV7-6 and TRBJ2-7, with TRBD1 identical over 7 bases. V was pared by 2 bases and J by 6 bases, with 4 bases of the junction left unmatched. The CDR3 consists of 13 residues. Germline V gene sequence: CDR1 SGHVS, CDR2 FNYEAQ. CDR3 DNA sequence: TGTGCCAGCAGCTTATCGGCAGGGGGCGAGCAGTACTTC. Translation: CASSLSAGGEQYF.

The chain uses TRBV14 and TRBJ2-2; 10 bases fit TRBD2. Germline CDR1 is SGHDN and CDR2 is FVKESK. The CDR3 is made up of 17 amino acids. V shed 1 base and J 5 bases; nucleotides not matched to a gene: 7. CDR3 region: CASSQVRLAGVTGELFF. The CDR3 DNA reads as TGTGCCAGCAGCCAAGTTCGGCTAGCGGGAGTTACCGGGGAGCTGTTTTTT.

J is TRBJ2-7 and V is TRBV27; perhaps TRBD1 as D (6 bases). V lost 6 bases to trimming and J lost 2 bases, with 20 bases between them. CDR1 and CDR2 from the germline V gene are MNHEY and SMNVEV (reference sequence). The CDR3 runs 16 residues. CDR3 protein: CASSPGGWGPAYEQYF. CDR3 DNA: TGTGCCAGCAGCCCCGGCGGCTGGGGGCCCGCCTACGAGCAGTACTTC.

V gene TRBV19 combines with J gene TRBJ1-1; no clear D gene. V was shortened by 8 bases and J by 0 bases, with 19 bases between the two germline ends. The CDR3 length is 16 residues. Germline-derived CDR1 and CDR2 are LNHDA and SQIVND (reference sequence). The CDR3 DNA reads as TGTGCCAGTCTTAAGTATGCAGATTCGATGAACACTGAAGCTTTCTTT. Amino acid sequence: CASLKYADSMNTEAFF.

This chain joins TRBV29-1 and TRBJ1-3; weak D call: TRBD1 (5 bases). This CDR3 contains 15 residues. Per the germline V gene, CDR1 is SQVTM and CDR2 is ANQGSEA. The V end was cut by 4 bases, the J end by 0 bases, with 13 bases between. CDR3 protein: CSVAGGAGSGNTIYF. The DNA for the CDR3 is TGCAGCGTTGCGGGAGGGGCCGGCTCTGGAAACACCATATATTTT.

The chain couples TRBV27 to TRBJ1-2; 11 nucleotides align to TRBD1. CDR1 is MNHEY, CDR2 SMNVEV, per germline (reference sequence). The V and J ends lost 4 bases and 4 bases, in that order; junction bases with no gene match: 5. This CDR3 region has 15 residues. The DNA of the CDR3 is TGTGCCAGCAGTTCTGGGGACAGGGGGGGCTATGGCTACACCTTC. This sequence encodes CASSSGDRGGYGYTF.

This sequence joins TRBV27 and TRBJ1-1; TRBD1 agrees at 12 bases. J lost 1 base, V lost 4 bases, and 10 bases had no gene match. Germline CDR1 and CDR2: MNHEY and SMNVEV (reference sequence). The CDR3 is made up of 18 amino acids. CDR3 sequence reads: CASSSLSPGQGANTEAFF. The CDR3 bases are TGTGCCAGCAGTTCGCTTTCTCCGGGACAGGGGGCGAACACTGAAGCTTTCTTT.

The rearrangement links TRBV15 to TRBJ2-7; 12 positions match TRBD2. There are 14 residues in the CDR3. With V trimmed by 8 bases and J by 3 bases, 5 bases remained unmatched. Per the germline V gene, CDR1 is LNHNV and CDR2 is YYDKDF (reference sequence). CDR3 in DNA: TGTGCCACCCGACTAGCGGGGGCCAGCTACGAGCAGTACTTC. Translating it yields CATRLAGASYEQYF.

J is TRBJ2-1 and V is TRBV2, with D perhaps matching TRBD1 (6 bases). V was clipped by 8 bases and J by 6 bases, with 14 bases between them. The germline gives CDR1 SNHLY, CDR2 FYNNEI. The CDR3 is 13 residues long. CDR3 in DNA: TGTGCCAGCGAGGGGGTTACAGGCAATGAGCAGTTCTTC. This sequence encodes CASEGVTGNEQFF.

This CDR3 is CASSGGLLTQETQYF. The DNA for the CDR3 is TGTGCCAGCAGTGGAGGACTTTTAACTCAAGAGACCCAGTACTTC. The chain carries TRBV25-1 and TRBJ2-5; TRBD2 is a possible D gene (5 bases). There are 15 residues in the CDR3. The germline V gene encodes CDR1 MGHDK and CDR2 SYGVNS. V lost 4 bases and J 2 bases, leaving 14 bases between the germline ends.

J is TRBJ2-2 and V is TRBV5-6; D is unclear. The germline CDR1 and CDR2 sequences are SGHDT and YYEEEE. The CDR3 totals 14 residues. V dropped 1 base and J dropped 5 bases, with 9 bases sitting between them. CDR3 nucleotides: TGTGCCAGCAGCTTGACTCGGTGGACCGGGGAGCTGTTTTTT. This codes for CASSLTRWTGELFF.

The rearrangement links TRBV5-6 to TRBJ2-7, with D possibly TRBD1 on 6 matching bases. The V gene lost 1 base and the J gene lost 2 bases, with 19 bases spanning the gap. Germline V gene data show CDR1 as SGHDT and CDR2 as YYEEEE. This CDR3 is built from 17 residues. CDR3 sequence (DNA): TGTGCCAGCAGCTTGTACGGCCGCGCAGGGGCCACCTACGAGCAGTACTTC. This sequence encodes CASSLYGRAGATYEQYF. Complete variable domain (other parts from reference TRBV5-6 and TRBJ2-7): DAGVTQSPTHLIKTRGQQVTLRCSPKSGHDTVSWYQQALGQGPQFIFQYYEEEERQRGNFPDRFSGHQFPNYSSELNVNALLLGDSALYLCASSLYGRAGATYEQYFGPGTRLTVT.

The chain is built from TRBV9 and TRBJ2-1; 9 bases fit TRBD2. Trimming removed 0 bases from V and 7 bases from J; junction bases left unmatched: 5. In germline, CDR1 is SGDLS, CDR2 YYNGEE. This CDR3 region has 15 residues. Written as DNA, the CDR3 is TGTGCCAGCAGCGTAGACCTAGCGGGACCTAATGAGCAGTTCTTC. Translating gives CASSVDLAGPNEQFF.

DNA for the CDR3: TGTGCCAGCAGCACCGGGACGAAGGGCGCGGGAATGGGATCTTTCTTT. Translating it yields CASSTGTKGAGMGSFF. The chain joins TRBV7-3 to TRBJ1-1, with D perhaps TRBD1 (5 bases). CDR3 length equals 16 residues. The V end lost 5 bases, the J end lost 12 bases, and 28 bases lay between the germline ends. Looked up from germline, CDR1 is SGHTA and CDR2 is FQGTGA.

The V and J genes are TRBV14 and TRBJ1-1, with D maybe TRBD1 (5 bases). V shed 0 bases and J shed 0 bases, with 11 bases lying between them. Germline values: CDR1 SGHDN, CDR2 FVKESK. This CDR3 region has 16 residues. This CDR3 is CASSQDRGGLNTEAFF. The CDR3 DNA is TGTGCCAGCAGCCAAGATAGGGGCGGACTGAACACTGAAGCTTTCTTT.

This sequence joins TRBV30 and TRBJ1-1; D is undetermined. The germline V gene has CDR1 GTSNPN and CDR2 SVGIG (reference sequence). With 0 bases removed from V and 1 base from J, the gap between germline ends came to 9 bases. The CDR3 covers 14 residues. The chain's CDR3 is CAWSVIPGNTEAFF. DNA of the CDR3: TGTGCCTGGAGTGTAATCCCAGGGAACACTGAAGCTTTCTTT.

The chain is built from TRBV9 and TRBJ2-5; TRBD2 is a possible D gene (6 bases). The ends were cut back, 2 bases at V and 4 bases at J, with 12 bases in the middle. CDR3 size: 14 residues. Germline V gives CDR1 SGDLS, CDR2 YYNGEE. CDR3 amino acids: CASSVSGGIETQYF. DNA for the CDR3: TGTGCCAGCAGCGTTTCTGGGGGGATAGAGACCCAGTACTTC.

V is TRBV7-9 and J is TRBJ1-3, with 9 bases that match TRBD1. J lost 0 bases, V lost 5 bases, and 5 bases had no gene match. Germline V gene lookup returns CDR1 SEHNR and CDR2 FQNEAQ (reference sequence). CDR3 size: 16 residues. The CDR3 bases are TGTGCCAGCAGCGGACAGGGGTCCTACTCTGGAAACACCATATATTTT. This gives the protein CASSGQGSYSGNTIYF.

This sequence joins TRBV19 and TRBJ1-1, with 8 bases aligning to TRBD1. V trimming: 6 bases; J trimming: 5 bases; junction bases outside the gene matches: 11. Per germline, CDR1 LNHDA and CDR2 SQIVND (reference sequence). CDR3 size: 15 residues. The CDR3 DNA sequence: TGTGCCAGTAGAAGGGCAGGGGGCGCGGGTACTGAAGCTTTCTTT. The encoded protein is CASRRAGGAGTEAFF.

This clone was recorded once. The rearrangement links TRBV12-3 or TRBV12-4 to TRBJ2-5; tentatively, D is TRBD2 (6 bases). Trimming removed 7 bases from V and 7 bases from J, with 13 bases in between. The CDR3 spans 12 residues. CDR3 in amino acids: CASTTNGGTQYF. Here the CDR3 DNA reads TGTGCCAGCACCACAAACGGGGGGACCCAGTACTTC.